Listed below are T cell receptor beta chains from one sample, sequenced in a study of T cell responses to AZD1222 COVID-19 vaccine. This table comes from immunoSEQ multiplex PCR, and its TCRdb copy is limited to in-frame clones, with some not included. This sample has around 130,000 clones, with 94% found just once. The sequencing used peripheral blood, collected on day 0 of AZD1222 vaccination. These receptors originate from an adult in good health. Each CDR3 is given with its conserved first and last residue. Each record gives: D gene, J gene, clone size, V gene, CDR3 DNA, CDR3 protein. D genes are given only for firm matches. The size field is filled for only some rows; it gives once, few, many or a size class.

D: -
J: TRBJ2-1
size: -
V: TRBV25-1
DNA: TGTGCCAGCAGTGGGGGTAGGGGGAGGGGTTACAATGAGCAGTTCTTC
CDR3: CASSGGRGRGYNEQFF

D: TRBD1
J: TRBJ1-5
size: -
V: TRBV29-1
DNA: TGCAGCGTCGCCGACAGGGACAATCAGCCCCAGCATTTT
CDR3: CSVADRDNQPQHF

D: -
J: TRBJ2-7
size: -
V: TRBV5-1
DNA: TGCGCCAGCAGCTTGGTGGCGGGGTCCTACGAGCAGTACTTC
CDR3: CASSLVAGSYEQYF

D: -
J: TRBJ2-1
size: -
V: TRBV6-6
DNA: TGTGCCAGCAGTTACTCCGGGCCCTCCAATGAGCAGTTCTTC
CDR3: CASSYSGPSNEQFF

D: TRBD2
J: TRBJ2-1
size: -
V: TRBV11-2
DNA: TGTGCCAGCAGCCGACCGCTAGCGGGAGAAACCAACAATGAGCAGTTCTTC
CDR3: CASSRPLAGETNNEQFF

D: -
J: TRBJ1-1
size: -
V: TRBV30
DNA: TGTGCCTGGAGTGTACCCAGGGGCACTGAAGCTTTCTTT
CDR3: CAWSVPRGTEAFF

D: -
J: TRBJ2-5
size: -
V: TRBV5-6
DNA: TGTGCCAGCAGCTTGGATCAGGGTAGTAGTGAGACCCAGTACTTC
CDR3: CASSLDQGSSETQYF

D: TRBD1
J: TRBJ2-4
size: -
V: TRBV28
DNA: TGTGCCAGCCGTCCAGAAGGGGGCCGGTACATTCAGTACTTC
CDR3: CASRPEGGRYIQYF

D: -
J: TRBJ1-2
size: once
V: TRBV7-2
DNA: TGTGCCAGCAGAGACGGGACCGCTCGGTATGGCTACACCTTC
CDR3: CASRDGTARYGYTF

D: -
J: TRBJ1-5
size: once
V: TRBV30
DNA: TGTGCCTGGAGTGTACGGGGACTTATGGGGCCCAATCAGCCCCAGCATTTT
CDR3: CAWSVRGLMGPNQPQHF

D: -
J: TRBJ1-2
size: -
V: TRBV28
DNA: TGTGCCAGCAGTTTGGGGGACTTAGGGAACTATGGCTACACCTTC
CDR3: CASSLGDLGNYGYTF

D: -
J: TRBJ1-5
size: few
V: TRBV28
DNA: TGTGCCAGCAGTTTGGGTGGGTTGGTTAGCAATCAGCCCCAGCATTTT
CDR3: CASSLGGLVSNQPQHF

D: -
J: TRBJ1-1
size: -
V: TRBV25-1
DNA: TGTGCCAGCAGTCCATCAAACAGGGCCGAGGCTTTCTTT
CDR3: CASSPSNRAEAFF

D: -
J: TRBJ2-4
size: -
V: TRBV4-1
DNA: TGCGCCAGCAGCCAAGGACTAGCCAAAAACATTCAGTACTTC
CDR3: CASSQGLAKNIQYF

D: TRBD2
J: TRBJ2-2
size: -
V: TRBV20-1
DNA: TGCAGTGCTAGTTACAGCGGGAGAGACACCGGGGAGCTGTTTTTT
CDR3: CSASYSGRDTGELFF

D: TRBD2
J: TRBJ2-7
size: -
V: TRBV30
DNA: TGTGCCTGGAGTGTACCGGGAGGTCCCCCTGACGAGCAGTACTTC
CDR3: CAWSVPGGPPDEQYF

D: -
J: TRBJ2-4
size: -
V: TRBV4-1
DNA: TGCGCCAGCAGCCAAATAGTAAGGACGTCTAAGGCCAAAAACATTCAGTACTTC
CDR3: CASSQIVRTSKAKNIQYF

D: TRBD2
J: TRBJ2-1
size: -
V: TRBV24-1
DNA: TGTGCCACCAGTCCGGGACTAGCCCTGAGGGCCTACAATGAGCAGTTCTTC
CDR3: CATSPGLALRAYNEQFF

D: -
J: TRBJ2-2
size: -
V: TRBV6-6
DNA: TGTGCCAGCAGTCGGGACCTAAACACCGGGGAGCTGTTTTTT
CDR3: CASSRDLNTGELFF

D: TRBD2
J: TRBJ2-1
size: -
V: TRBV20-1
DNA: TGCAGTGCTAGTGGGACTAGCGGTTACAATGAGCAGTTCTTC
CDR3: CSASGTSGYNEQFF

D: TRBD2
J: TRBJ2-1
size: -
V: TRBV11-2
DNA: TGTGCCAGCAGCTTAGATTATGGGACTAGCGCGTACAATGAGCAGTTCTTC
CDR3: CASSLDYGTSAYNEQFF

D: TRBD1
J: TRBJ1-5
size: -
V: TRBV5-5
DNA: TGTGCCAGCAGCGGGACAGGATGGAGCAATCAGCCCCAGCATTTT
CDR3: CASSGTGWSNQPQHF

D: -
J: TRBJ2-1
size: -
V: TRBV19
DNA: TGTGCCAGTAGTTGGACCGTTAGCTCCTACAATGAGCAGTTCTTC
CDR3: CASSWTVSSYNEQFF

D: TRBD2
J: TRBJ2-3
size: once
V: TRBV7-2
DNA: TGTGCCAGCAGCTTAGCGGGAGGGTTGGCAGATACGCAGTATTTT
CDR3: CASSLAGGLADTQYF

D: TRBD2
J: TRBJ2-7
size: -
V: TRBV5-6
DNA: TGTGCCAGCAGCTTGGCGACTAGCGGGAGCTCCTACGAGCAGTACTTC
CDR3: CASSLATSGSSYEQYF

D: TRBD1
J: TRBJ1-2
size: -
V: TRBV7-8
DNA: TGTGCCAGCAGCTTAGCCCCGGGACAGGGGGGCACAGCTAACTATGGCTACACCTTC
CDR3: CASSLAPGQGGTANYGYTF

D: -
J: TRBJ1-1
size: -
V: TRBV11-2
DNA: TGTGCCAGCAGCTTAGTTGGCATGAACACTGAAGCTTTCTTT
CDR3: CASSLVGMNTEAFF

D: -
J: TRBJ2-7
size: -
V: TRBV29-1
DNA: TGCAGCGTTGAAGAGGGTAGCAAGGGCTACGAGCAGTACTTC
CDR3: CSVEEGSKGYEQYF

D: TRBD1
J: TRBJ1-1
size: -
V: TRBV6-5
DNA: TGTGCCAGTCAGGGGGCGGGCACTGAAGCTTTCTTT
CDR3: CASQGAGTEAFF

D: TRBD1
J: TRBJ1-5
size: once
V: TRBV19
DNA: TGTGCCAGTAGTCTTGGACAGGGGGCCCTGGGTCAGCCCCAGCATTTT
CDR3: CASSLGQGALGQPQHF

D: -
J: TRBJ2-2
size: once
V: TRBV19
DNA: TGTGCCAGTAGTTTGTTACAGGGCGCGAACACCGGGGAGCTGTTTTTT
CDR3: CASSLLQGANTGELFF

D: -
J: TRBJ2-7
size: -
V: TRBV2
DNA: TGTGCCAGCAGTGGCTCCGGGACCAACCGGTACGAGCAGTACTTC
CDR3: CASSGSGTNRYEQYF

D: TRBD2
J: TRBJ2-1
size: once
V: TRBV7-3
DNA: TGTGCCAGCAGTTTTAGCGGGATAGATGAGCAGTTCTTC
CDR3: CASSFSGIDEQFF

D: TRBD1
J: TRBJ1-1
size: -
V: TRBV30
DNA: TGTGCCTGGGGTACAGGGGTGGACACTGAAGCTTTCTTT
CDR3: CAWGTGVDTEAFF

D: -
J: TRBJ1-3
size: -
V: TRBV30
DNA: TGTGCCTGGAGTGTAAGCTCTGGAAACACCATATATTTT
CDR3: CAWSVSSGNTIYF

D: -
J: TRBJ2-7
size: once
V: TRBV6-5
DNA: TGTGCCAGCAGTTACGGAGAGGACGAGCAGTACTTC
CDR3: CASSYGEDEQYF

D: -
J: TRBJ1-2
size: -
V: TRBV7-9
DNA: TGTGCCAGCAGCGGAAGGCGTTCGGGGACGATGGTTGGCTACACCTTC
CDR3: CASSGRRSGTMVGYTF

D: -
J: TRBJ1-5
size: -
V: TRBV7-2
DNA: TGTGCCAGCAGCTTAGAGAGCAATCAGCCCCAGCATTTT
CDR3: CASSLESNQPQHF

D: -
J: TRBJ2-7
size: -
V: TRBV4-1
DNA: TGCGCCAGCAGCCCCGGACCGAGTTTTTCCTACGAGCAGTACTTC
CDR3: CASSPGPSFSYEQYF

D: -
J: TRBJ2-1
size: -
V: TRBV7-9
DNA: TGTGCCAGCAGCTTAGTGGCCTTTCTCAATGAGCAGTTCTTC
CDR3: CASSLVAFLNEQFF

D: -
J: TRBJ2-7
size: once
V: TRBV27
DNA: TGTGCCAGCAGTTTCCGGGGTCCTTACGAGCAGTACTTC
CDR3: CASSFRGPYEQYF

D: -
J: TRBJ2-1
size: -
V: TRBV7-3
DNA: TGTGCCAGCAGCCCATCTCCTAGCTCCTACAATGAGCAGTTCTTC
CDR3: CASSPSPSSYNEQFF

D: TRBD2
J: TRBJ2-7
size: -
V: TRBV7-9
DNA: TGTGCCAGCAGCCGAGCGGGAGAGACCTACGAGCAGTACTTC
CDR3: CASSRAGETYEQYF

D: -
J: TRBJ2-1
size: -
V: TRBV2
DNA: TGTGCCAGCAAGGGAGCGAGCTCCTACAATGAGCAGTTCTTC
CDR3: CASKGASSYNEQFF

D: -
J: TRBJ2-2
size: -
V: TRBV18
DNA: TGTGCCAGCTCACTGGCGTTGACCGGGGAGCTGTTTTTT
CDR3: CASSLALTGELFF

D: -
J: TRBJ1-4
size: -
V: TRBV5-6
DNA: TGTGCCAGCAGCTTGGAGACCCTCAGGGAAGGTGGCGAAAAACTGTTTTTT
CDR3: CASSLETLREGGEKLFF

D: TRBD2
J: TRBJ2-7
size: -
V: TRBV5-1
DNA: TGCGCCAGCAGCCCCGGACTAGTGGCCTACGAGCAGTACTTC
CDR3: CASSPGLVAYEQYF

D: TRBD2
J: TRBJ2-1
size: -
V: TRBV24-1
DNA: TGTGCCACCAGTGGTGGGACTAGCCCTTCTGGTGAGCAGTTCTTC
CDR3: CATSGGTSPSGEQFF

D: -
J: TRBJ2-7
size: -
V: TRBV7-9
DNA: TGTGCCAGCAGCTTAGTCGGGCGGGCGTCGGGCGAGCAGTACTTC
CDR3: CASSLVGRASGEQYF

D: -
J: TRBJ2-3
size: -
V: TRBV5-1
DNA: TGCGCCAGCAGCTACGCGACAAACACAGATACGCAGTATTTT
CDR3: CASSYATNTDTQYF

D: -
J: TRBJ2-2
size: -
V: TRBV28
DNA: TGTGCCAGCAGTTCGCCTCCGGGCACCGGGGAGCTGTTTTTT
CDR3: CASSSPPGTGELFF

D: -
J: TRBJ1-2
size: -
V: TRBV27
DNA: TGTGCCAGCAGCCTTGGGGGGCAGGGGGGCTACACCTTC
CDR3: CASSLGGQGGYTF

D: -
J: TRBJ1-1
size: -
V: TRBV7-2
DNA: TGTGCCAGCAGCCTATCCCCTCGGGGGGGTGGGACTGAAGCTTTCTTT
CDR3: CASSLSPRGGGTEAFF

D: -
J: TRBJ2-7
size: -
V: TRBV10-3
DNA: TGTGCCATCAGTGAGTTCGTTGACGGGGGTAGCTCCTACGAGCAGTACTTC
CDR3: CAISEFVDGGSSYEQYF

D: TRBD2
J: TRBJ2-7
size: -
V: TRBV18
DNA: TGTGCCAGCTCCCGGGGCGGGGGGGATCTCTACGAGCAGTACTTC
CDR3: CASSRGGGDLYEQYF

D: TRBD1
J: TRBJ1-4
size: -
V: TRBV7-9
DNA: TGTGCCAGCAGCCGAGACAGGGAAACTAATGAAAAACTGTTTTTT
CDR3: CASSRDRETNEKLFF

D: TRBD1
J: TRBJ1-2
size: -
V: TRBV4-1
DNA: TGCGCCAGCAGCCCAGAAGACAGGGCGAGTGTCTATGGCTACACCTTC
CDR3: CASSPEDRASVYGYTF